The sequence of this T cell receptor (beta chain) was determined in a study of T cells in Graves' hyperthyroidism and ophthalmopathy. V lost 6 bases to trimming and J lost 4 bases, with 15 bases between them. Germline CDR1 SQVTM, CDR2 ANQGSEA. CDR3 length: 13 amino acids. The CDR3 regions of TCR beta were amplified from RNA transcripts. During a first-round RT-PCR of the TCR CDR3, the HTBI primer set was used. TCRdb recomputed calls from the multiplex PCR reads with MiXCR, one row per CDR3 protein. This table holds 450,000 to 650,000 distinct CDR3 sequences, roughly 17% found once. The V gene is TRBV29-1, the J gene TRBJ1-1; D possibly corresponds to TRBD1 (5 bases). This sequence was found in a woman under 30 with Graves' ophthalmopathy. The sequenced material came from blood. CDR3 coding DNA: TGCAGCGTCCTCAGGGACGATTTCACTGAAGCTTTCTTT. Its protein is CSVLRDDFTEAFF. The whole variable domain, filled in from reference TRBV29-1 and TRBJ1-1, reads SAVISQKPSRDICQRGTSLTIQCQVDSQVTMMFWYRQQPGQSLTLIATANQGSEATYESGFVIDKFPISRPNLTFSTLTVSNMSPEDSSIYLCSVLRDDFTEAFFGQGTRLTVV.